A selection of T cell receptor beta chains follows, all from one sample in a study of beta chain features in type 1 diabetes. Assay used: immunoSEQ multiplex PCR; TCRdb lists only in-frame clones, some missing. The sample contains 150,000 or so clones, around a tenth of which appear only once. The material sequenced was central memory CD4+ T cells from blood. These receptors originate from a man aged 18 to 29 in good health. Both conserved end residues are part of each CDR3. The D gene is left open where the match is weak. Where a row states a size, it is once, few, many or the class of an expanded clone; other rows omit it.

abundance	v_gene	j_gene	d_gene	CDR3nt	CDR3aa
few	TRBV12-5	TRBJ1-1	TRBD1	TGTGCTAGTGCCGACCGGGACAGGGGAAGCGAAGCTTTCTTT	CASADRDRGSEAFF
many	TRBV5-6	TRBJ2-6	.	TGTGCCAGCAGCTTGGACAGTTTTTCCTCTGGGGCCAACGTCCTGACTTTC	CASSLDSFSSGANVLTF
few	TRBV28	TRBJ2-6	TRBD1	TGTGCCAGCACCCCGAGACAGGGAACCTCAGGGGCCAACGTCCTGACTTTC	CASTPRQGTSGANVLTF
many	TRBV5-1	TRBJ1-1	.	TGCGCCAGCAGCCCGCTGGGGCTGAACACTGAAGCTTTCTTT	CASSPLGLNTEAFF
.	TRBV28	TRBJ2-3	.	TGTGCCAGCAGTTCGTCGGCCGGAGGAGATACGCAGTATTTT	CASSSSAGGDTQYF
many	TRBV29-1	TRBJ1-1	.	TGCAGCGGAACAGGGTTCATGAACACTGAAGCTTTCTTT	CSGTGFMNTEAFF
.	TRBV7-3	TRBJ2-1	TRBD1	TGTGCCAGCAGCTTCGACAGGGGGCCCTACAATGAGCAGTTCTTC	CASSFDRGPYNEQFF
.	TRBV5-1	TRBJ2-3	TRBD2	TGCGCCAGCAGCTTGGCTCTAGCGGGGGACCGCACAGATACGCAGTATTTT	CASSLALAGDRTDTQYF
many	TRBV28	TRBJ2-6	.	TGTGCCAGCGGTGACAGCTCTGGGGCCAACGTCCTGACTTTC	CASGDSSGANVLTF
.	TRBV7-8	TRBJ1-6	.	TGTGCCAGCGGAAAAGGGGGGGCTATAGGTTCACCCCTCCACTTT	CASGKGGAIGSPLHF
few	TRBV7-9	TRBJ1-1	.	TGTGCCAGCAGCCAAAAGGGGGGGGGTGCCACTGAAGCTTTCTTT	CASSQKGGGATEAFF
few	TRBV27	TRBJ2-2	.	TGTGCCAGCATGAGCGTCAGGGCGAACACCGGGGAGCTGTTTTTT	CASMSVRANTGELFF
few	TRBV28	TRBJ2-3	TRBD2	TGTGCCAGCAGTTCGGGGGGTGGGGGAGATACGCAGTATTTT	CASSSGGGGDTQYF
.	TRBV10-2	TRBJ2-7	TRBD1	TGCGCCAGCAGTGAGTCCACAGGGGGCGAGCAGTACTTC	CASSESTGGEQYF
few	TRBV4-1	TRBJ2-6	.	TGCGCCAGCAGCCAGACAGCCTCGAGCTCTGGGGCCAACGTCCTGACTTTC	CASSQTASSSGANVLTF
few	TRBV2	TRBJ2-3	.	TGTGCCAGCCTCCCAATCGTAGCGGAATCAGATACGCAGTATTTT	CASLPIVAESDTQYF
few	TRBV7-9	TRBJ1-5	.	TGTGCCAGCAGCCCCAGGGTGTTTTCGGTAGGGAACAATCAGCCCCAGCATTTT	CASSPRVFSVGNNQPQHF
few	TRBV7-2	TRBJ2-7	.	TGTGCCAGCAGCCGCGGTTTCAGGGACGAGCAGTACTTC	CASSRGFRDEQYF
.	TRBV11-1	TRBJ2-3	TRBD2	TGTGCCAGCAGCCGTAGCGGGGGGAGTGCAGATACGCAGTATTTT	CASSRSGGSADTQYF
.	TRBV30	TRBJ1-6	.	TGTGCCTGTTCCGGGGAGTATAATTCACCCCTCCACTTT	CACSGEYNSPLHF
.	TRBV5-1	TRBJ2-5	.	TGCGCCAGCAGCTTGGCGGGGGGCAATAAGGAGACCCAGTACTTC	CASSLAGGNKETQYF
few	TRBV5-1	TRBJ2-3	.	TGCGCCAGCAGCTTGGACGGGGGAGATACGCAGTATTTT	CASSLDGGDTQYF
.	TRBV5-1	TRBJ2-1	.	TGCGCCAGCAGCTTGGAAGGTGGGCCTCAAATCTACAATGAGCAGTTCTTC	CASSLEGGPQIYNEQFF
few	TRBV5-1	TRBJ2-3	TRBD2	TGCGCCAGCAGCTTCCTAGCGGGACCCGAAGTAGGGCAGTATTTT	CASSFLAGPEVGQYF
once	TRBV5-1	TRBJ2-3	TRBD2	TGCGCCAGCAGATGGACTAGCGGGGGGGGTAGCACAGATACGCAGTATTTT	CASRWTSGGGSTDTQYF
.	TRBV30	TRBJ2-7	.	TGTGCCTGGAGTGTAGGGGGGGGCTCCTACGAGCAGTACTTC	CAWSVGGGSYEQYF
.	TRBV30	TRBJ2-1	TRBD1	TGTGCCTGGAGCGCCGGGACAGGGTCGTTCTCCTACAATGAGCAGTTCTTC	CAWSAGTGSFSYNEQFF
few	TRBV25-1	TRBJ2-5	.	TGTGCCAGCAGTGATCAGGGATTGACCCAGTACTTC	CASSDQGLTQYF
.	TRBV11-3	TRBJ2-5	.	TGTGCCAGCAGCCCGTCCCACCAAGAGACCCAGTACTTC	CASSPSHQETQYF
.	TRBV5-1	TRBJ1-6	.	TGCGCCAGCAGCTCGGCGACAGGCAGAACACCCCTCCACTTT	CASSSATGRTPLHF
.	TRBV28	TRBJ1-3	.	TGTGCCAGCAGTTTTCCCAGGGCGGGAAACACCATATATTTT	CASSFPRAGNTIYF
.	TRBV19	TRBJ2-7	.	TGTGCCAGTAGTATCGACAGTCTCTCCTATGAGCAGTACTTC	CASSIDSLSYEQYF
few	TRBV19	TRBJ1-2	.	TGTGCCAGTAGTCCTAGAGCCACAGGGAACTATGGCTACACCTTC	CASSPRATGNYGYTF
few	TRBV9	TRBJ2-3	TRBD2	TGTGCCAGCACATGGAGCGGGGGGGCAGATACGCAGTATTTT	CASTWSGGADTQYF
few	TRBV2	TRBJ2-7	TRBD1	TGTGCCAGCAGCAGGACAGGGGGCTCTTACGAGCAGTACTTC	CASSRTGGSYEQYF
.	TRBV11-2	TRBJ2-7	TRBD1	TGTGCCAGCAGTAACCGGGACAGAAGACCCGAGCAGTACTTC	CASSNRDRRPEQYF
.	TRBV5-6	TRBJ1-1	.	TGTGCCAGCAGGAGACAGATGAACACTGAAGCTTTCTTT	CASRRQMNTEAFF
few	TRBV15	TRBJ2-3	.	TGTGCCACCAGCAGAGCCGCAGATACGCAGTATTTT	CATSRAADTQYF
many	TRBV7-8	TRBJ1-1	.	TGTGCCAGCAGCCCCCCGGGGGTTCGGGAAACTGAAGCTTTCTTT	CASSPPGVRETEAFF
few	TRBV7-9	TRBJ2-7	.	TGTGCCAGCAGCCGTGACAGGCCCTACGAGCAGTACTTC	CASSRDRPYEQYF
.	TRBV30	TRBJ2-7	TRBD2	TGTGCCTGGAGTCGTTTCGGGGGGGCTTACGAGCAGTACTTC	CAWSRFGGAYEQYF
.	TRBV9	TRBJ1-1	.	TGTGCCAGCAGCGTAGAGGCGGGAGCTGAAGCTTTCTTT	CASSVEAGAEAFF
.	TRBV5-1	TRBJ2-5	TRBD2	TGCGCCAGCAGCTATCTAGCGGGGGGGCCGGAGACCCAGTACTTC	CASSYLAGGPETQYF
few	TRBV9	TRBJ2-1	TRBD1	TGTGCCAGCAGCGTTGCCGGGACAGGGATCAATGAGCAGTTCTTC	CASSVAGTGINEQFF
.	TRBV4-2	TRBJ2-1	TRBD2	TGTGCCAGCAGCCAAGATAGCGGGGGGTACACCTACAATGAGCAGTTCTTC	CASSQDSGGYTYNEQFF
few	TRBV6-5	TRBJ1-1	.	TGTGCCAGCAGGTACCAAGGGGGCACTGAAGCTTTCTTT	CASRYQGGTEAFF
many	TRBV30	TRBJ2-7	TRBD1	TGTGCCTGGACCGGGACAGGGATCTACGAGCAGTACTTC	CAWTGTGIYEQYF
few	TRBV11-2	TRBJ2-1	TRBD1	TGTGCCAGCAGCTTAGGGACAGGGGGCCGTGAGCAGTTCTTC	CASSLGTGGREQFF
.	TRBV19	TRBJ1-1	TRBD1	TGTGCCAGTAGTCCGGGACAGGGGTCGACTGAAGCTTTCTTT	CASSPGQGSTEAFF
few	TRBV28	TRBJ1-3	.	TGTGCCAGCAGTTTCGGCAGTGGTCCGCTCTCTCTTCCTAGCTCTGGAAACACCATATATTTT	CASSFGSGPLSLPSSGNTIYF